This record concerns one TCR beta chain sequence. Its antigen is not identified. The trim removed 0 bases at V and 2 bases at J, leaving 2 bases unmatched. This CDR3 is built from 15 residues. CDR1 is SGHAT, CDR2 FQNNGV, per germline. Template switching introduced a universal primer site, and the cDNA bore unique molecular identifiers. TCRdb used MiXCR to reprocess the 5' RACE reads, holding one entry per CDR3 protein. The sample lists approximately 630,000 distinct CDR3 sequences, roughly 7.1% occurring once. This sample was included in a study of identical twins. Study-wide findings and caveats: Models underestimated out-of-frame TCR alpha sharing in monozygotic twins. Whereas memory repertoires showed no such difference, abundant cord blood beta clonotypes carried fewer insertions.

The sample was also reused in another study, on yellow fever vaccine responses in identical twins. That report notes: It has been reported that, in twins, the vaccine T cell response seemed partly convergent and partly personalized.

The sequenced sample was PBMCs. This sequence was found in a woman under 30 in good health. The J gene is TRBJ1-2, the V gene TRBV11-2, with 8 bases lining up with TRBD1. This CDR3 is CASSLDDRGNYGYTF. DNA of the CDR3: TGTGCCAGCAGCTTAGATGACAGGGGAAACTATGGCTACACCTTC.